This is a list of T cell receptor beta chains from one sample in a study of CD8 T cells in Susac syndrome. Each CDR3 protein gets one entry after TCRdb re-called the immunoSEQ multiplex PCR reads with MiXCR. The sample lists approximately 180,000 distinct CDR3 sequences, around 94% occurring once. Sequenced sample: CD4+ T cells from PBMCs. The receptors were gathered from a human donor with Susac syndrome. CDR3s include the opening cysteine and the closing phenylalanine or tryptophan. Each record gives: V gene, J gene, clone size, D gene, CDR3 length, CDR3 DNA, CDR3 protein. A D gene is named only where the DNA matches it firmly. Expanded clones get a size class; other rows say once, few or many, or leave the size out.

TRBV20-1,TRBJ2-1,-,-,18,TGCAGTGCTAGAGATCAATTTTTGGCGGGACCCCTCCAATATGAGCAGTTCTTC,CSARDQFLAGPLQYEQFF
TRBV7-2,TRBJ2-7,-,-,13,TGTGCCAGCAGCCTTAGCAGAGGGGACGAGCAGTACTTC,CASSLSRGDEQYF
TRBV6-2/TRBV6-3,TRBJ2-3,-,-,12,TGTGCCAGCAGCCGCTACGTAGATACGCAGTATTTT,CASSRYVDTQYF
TRBV3-1,TRBJ1-1,-,-,14,TGTGCCAGCAGCAGAGCACCCCTCTATACTGAAGCTTTCTTT,CASSRAPLYTEAFF
TRBV4-3,TRBJ2-5,-,-,15,TGCGCCAGCAGCCAAGGGACCCCGACGATGGGGACCCAGTACTTC,CASSQGTPTMGTQYF
TRBV11-2,TRBJ2-1,once,-,17,TGTGCCAGCAGCTTAGCTCCCTTAGTAGGCTCCTACAATGAGCAGTTCTTC,CASSLAPLVGSYNEQFF
TRBV20-1,TRBJ2-7,-,-,15,TGCAGTGCTAGAGATCGTGCGATCGCGTCCTACGAGCAGTACTTC,CSARDRAIASYEQYF
TRBV30,TRBJ1-2,-,-,12,TGTGCCTGGAGTAAGGGGTGGCATGGCTACACCTTC,CAWSKGWHGYTF
TRBV28,TRBJ1-4,-,-,13,TGTGCCAGCAGTAGGGTTTTTGAAGAAAAACTGTTTTTT,CASSRVFEEKLFF
TRBV20-1,TRBJ2-5,-,-,19,TGCAGTGCTAGAGATGTTGGGGGGAGTATAGCTGGGGTACAAGAGACCCAGTACTTC,CSARDVGGSIAGVQETQYF
TRBV6-6,TRBJ1-1,-,-,14,TGTGCCAGCAGTTACACAGGACTAGACACTGAAGCTTTCTTT,CASSYTGLDTEAFF
TRBV2,TRBJ2-2,-,TRBD2,15,TGTGCCAGCAGTCTCATAACTAGCGGAACCGGGGAGCTGTTTTTT,CASSLITSGTGELFF
TRBV11-2,TRBJ2-3,once,-,14,TGTGCCAGCACCCTTGGACAGCACACAGATACGCAGTATTTT,CASTLGQHTDTQYF
TRBV12-3/TRBV12-4,TRBJ2-1,-,-,12,TGTGCCAGCACCCGCATGGTGAATGAGCAGTTCTTC,CASTRMVNEQFF
TRBV4-1,TRBJ1-6,-,-,17,TGCGCCAGCAGCCAAGTGGTCGGGGCCCGGCGGGGCTCACCCCTCCACTTT,CASSQVVGARRGSPLHF
TRBV6-1,TRBJ2-7,-,-,15,TGTGCCAGCAGTGAATCGAGTAGCGGTGCCTACGAGCAGTACTTC,CASSESSSGAYEQYF
TRBV9,TRBJ1-3,-,-,14,TGTGCCAGCAGCGCCGGGACGTCTGGAAACACCATATATTTT,CASSAGTSGNTIYF
TRBV7-2,TRBJ1-6,-,TRBD1,14,TGTGCCAGCAGATATGACAGGGAGAATTCACCCCTCCACTTT,CASRYDRENSPLHF
TRBV28,TRBJ2-7,-,-,11,TGTGCCAGCAGCGCACTCTACGAGCAGTACTTC,CASSALYEQYF
TRBV15,TRBJ2-7,-,-,14,TGTGCCACCAGCAGAGACCCAGGGACCTACGAGCAGTACTTC,CATSRDPGTYEQYF
TRBV5-1,TRBJ1-2,-,TRBD1,14,TGCGCCAGCACTAACCGGACAGGGAGGGATGGCTACACCTTC,CASTNRTGRDGYTF
TRBV10-3,TRBJ2-5,once,-,15,TGTGCCATCAGTGAGTCGAAGGGACCTGGGGAGACCCAGTACTTC,CAISESKGPGETQYF
TRBV29-1,TRBJ1-2,-,-,12,TGCAGCGTTGATGGTCAGGACTATGGCTACACCTTC,CSVDGQDYGYTF
TRBV9,TRBJ2-7,-,TRBD2,16,TGTGCCAGCAGCGCTAGACTGAGCGGGAGTATGTACGAGCAGTACTTC,CASSARLSGSMYEQYF
TRBV20-1,TRBJ2-1,-,TRBD2,16,TGCAGTGCTAGTCGGCTAGCGGGGGAAAAGTACAATGAGCAGTTCTTC,CSASRLAGEKYNEQFF
TRBV10-2,TRBJ2-7,-,-,13,TGCGCCAGCAGTGAGGGTAGGGCCTACGAGCAGTACTTC,CASSEGRAYEQYF
TRBV6-2/TRBV6-3,TRBJ2-1,-,TRBD2,18,TGTGCCAGCAGTTCCCCGGGACTAGCGGGAGCATCCTACAATGAGCAGTTCTTC,CASSSPGLAGASYNEQFF
TRBV21-1,TRBJ2-7,-,-,16,TGTGCCAGCAGCCCTCGGACTAGCGCAAGCTCCTACGAGCAGTACTTC,CASSPRTSASSYEQYF
TRBV30,TRBJ2-1,-,-,12,TGTGCCTGGAGTGTAGGGTTAAATGAGCAGTTCTTC,CAWSVGLNEQFF
TRBV5-1,TRBJ2-2,-,-,18,TGCGCCAGCAGCTCCTATAGGGGGGGAGCGACGAACACCGGGGAGCTGTTTTTT,CASSSYRGGATNTGELFF
TRBV18,TRBJ1-1,-,TRBD1,15,TGTGCCAGCTCATCCTCAGGGGGCGAGGGCACTGAAGCTTTCTTT,CASSSSGGEGTEAFF
TRBV20-1,TRBJ1-1,-,TRBD1,15,TGCAGTGCTAGAGATCGTTGGGACAGGGGGTCGAGGGCTTTCTTT,CSARDRWDRGSRAFF
TRBV3-1,TRBJ1-4,once,-,17,TGTGCCAGCAGCCAAGCGTCACACAGGGCAAGTGGTGAAAAACTGTTTTTT,CASSQASHRASGEKLFF
TRBV5-4,TRBJ2-2,-,-,16,TGTGCCAGCAGCTTGTATAGAAACGGGAACACCGGGGAGCTGTTTTTT,CASSLYRNGNTGELFF
TRBV20-1,TRBJ2-7,-,-,17,TGCAGTGCTAGCTCTCTATTATCCGGGAGAGTCGGCTACGAGCAGTACTTC,CSASSLLSGRVGYEQYF
TRBV11-2,TRBJ2-3,once,-,17,TGTGCCAGCAGCTTAGATGGACAGGGAGGGGGCACAGATACGCAGTATTTT,CASSLDGQGGGTDTQYF
TRBV7-2,TRBJ2-1,-,-,14,TGTGCCAGCAGCTTAAGCGGAACCTACAATGAGCAGTTCTTC,CASSLSGTYNEQFF
TRBV7-2,TRBJ2-7,-,TRBD2,14,TGTGCCAGCAGACGCGGGGCGGGGGTGGCGGGGCAGTACTTC,CASRRGAGVAGQYF
TRBV20-1,TRBJ2-1,-,TRBD1,14,TGCAGTGCAACTCGGGGACAGATCTACAATGAGCAGTTCTTC,CSATRGQIYNEQFF
TRBV7-9,TRBJ2-7,-,-,13,TGTGCCAGCAGCTTATTTTCCCACTACGAGCAGTACTTC,CASSLFSHYEQYF
TRBV12-3/TRBV12-4,TRBJ2-5,-,TRBD1,14,TGTGCCAGCAGGCCCGGGACAGGGGTGGAGACCCAGTACTTC,CASRPGTGVETQYF
TRBV7-2,TRBJ1-2,-,-,14,TGTGCCAGCAGCTTTAGCACGGGGACATATGGCTACACCTTC,CASSFSTGTYGYTF
TRBV28,TRBJ1-2,-,-,11,TGTGCCAGCTATGAGGGCTATGGCTACACCTTC,CASYEGYGYTF
TRBV28,TRBJ1-1,-,-,15,TGTGCCAGCAGTTCACCAGGGTTAGAAAACACTGAAGCTTTCTTT,CASSSPGLENTEAFF
TRBV5-4,TRBJ2-5,-,TRBD2,16,TGTGCCAGCAGCTTGGCTGGTAGCGGGGACCAAGAGACCCAGTACTTC,CASSLAGSGDQETQYF
TRBV7-2,TRBJ1-4,-,-,15,TGTGCCAGCAGCTTACCTCCAGGGGCCGGAGAAAAACTGTTTTTT,CASSLPPGAGEKLFF
TRBV20-1,TRBJ2-1,-,TRBD2,19,TGCAGTCCAAGGGCAGCGGGAGGCCTACTCGGCGCCTCCTACAATGAGCAGTTCTTC,CSPRAAGGLLGASYNEQFF
TRBV6-2/TRBV6-3,TRBJ2-7,-,-,15,TGTGCCAGCAGTTTCTCCGGGACGCCCCAGAGGGGGCAGTACTTC,CASSFSGTPQRGQYF
TRBV18,TRBJ2-7,-,-,16,TGTGCCAGCTCACCACCGTTCCGGACAGTGAACCACGAGCAGTACTTC,CASSPPFRTVNHEQYF
TRBV6-2/TRBV6-3,TRBJ2-2,-,-,13,TGTGCCGCTTCGCTAGCGAACACCGGGGAGCTGTTTTTT,CAASLANTGELFF